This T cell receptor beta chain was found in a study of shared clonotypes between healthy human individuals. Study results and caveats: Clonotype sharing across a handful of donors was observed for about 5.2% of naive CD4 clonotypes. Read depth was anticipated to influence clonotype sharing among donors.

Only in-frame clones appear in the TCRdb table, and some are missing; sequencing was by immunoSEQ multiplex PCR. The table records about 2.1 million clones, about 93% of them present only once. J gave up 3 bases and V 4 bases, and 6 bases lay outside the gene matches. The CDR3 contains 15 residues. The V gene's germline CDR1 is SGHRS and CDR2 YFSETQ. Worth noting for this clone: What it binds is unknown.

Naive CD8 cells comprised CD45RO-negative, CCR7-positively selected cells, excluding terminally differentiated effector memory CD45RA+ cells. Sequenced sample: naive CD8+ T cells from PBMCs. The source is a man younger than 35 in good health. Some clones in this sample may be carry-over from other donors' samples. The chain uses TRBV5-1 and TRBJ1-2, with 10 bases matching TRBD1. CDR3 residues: CASSEGQGYHYGYTF. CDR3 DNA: TGCGCCAGCAGCGAGGGACAGGGGTATCACTATGGCTACACCTTC.